These 31 T cell receptor beta chains came from one sample sequenced in a study of T-cell memory formation after mild COVID-19. One entry per CDR3 protein, called by TCRdb with MiXCR from the 5' RACE reads. The sample carries 100,000 to 130,000 distinct CDR3 sequences, over 15% recorded once. The material sequenced was PBMCs or a T cell subset sorted from them (not recorded which). The receptors originated from a man aged 18 to 29 who had mild COVID-19 (a few samples of this study predate the infection). Cell type and time point are not known.

The J gene is TRBJ1-2, the V gene TRBV9; D ambiguous. The CDR3 runs to 12 residues. Germline CDR1 and CDR2: SGDLS and YYNGEE. V dropped 0 bases and J dropped 6 bases, with 6 bases sitting between them. The CDR3 DNA sequence: TGTGCCAGCAGCGTAGCTACCCATGGCTACACCTTC. The encoded protein is CASSVATHGYTF.

This clonotype appeared a few times. V gene TRBV19 combines with J gene TRBJ2-3; 8 positions agree with TRBD2. Trimming took 4 bases from V and 6 from J; bases not matched to a gene: 6. Per the germline V gene, CDR1 is LNHDA and CDR2 is SQIVND (reference sequence). CDR3 size: 14 residues. DNA of the CDR3: TGTGCCAGTAGTAGCGGGGGGCCGACGGATACGCAGTATTTT. It codes for CASSSGGPTDTQYF.

The rearrangement uses TRBV6-1 and TRBJ1-1, with D possibly TRBD1 on 5 matching bases. Germline V gene data show CDR1 as MNHNS and CDR2 as SASEGT. This CDR3 spans 14 amino acids. Trimming pared 9 bases from V and 3 bases from J, leaving 17 bases between. CDR3 sequence reads: CASFPRGTDTEAFF. The CDR3, as DNA: TGTGCCAGTTTCCCTAGGGGTACGGACACTGAAGCTTTCTTT.

Only a few counts were recorded for this clonotype. This rearrangement joins TRBV7-3 to TRBJ2-1, with D perhaps TRBD2 (7 bases). Between the trimmed V and J ends, which lost 0 bases and 7 bases, there was a span of 13 bases. Germline V gene data show CDR1 as SGHTA and CDR2 as FQGTGA. CDR3 length: 15 amino acids. The CDR3 DNA reads as TGTGCCAGCAGCTTAACGGGGCGGGGGCAAAATGAGCAGTTCTTC. This sequence encodes CASSLTGRGQNEQFF. The variable domain in full, with the rest retrieved from reference TRBV7-3 and TRBJ2-1, is GAGVSQTPSNKVTEKGKYVELRCDPISGHTALYWYRQSLGQGPEFLIYFQGTGAADDSGLPNDRFFAVRPEGSVSTLKIQRTERGDSAVYLCASSLTGRGQNEQFFGPGTRLTVL.

A note on this clonotype: This may stem from a read error, because a much larger clone lies one nucleotide away. The rearrangement joins TRBV4-2 to TRBJ2-3; possibly TRBD2 for D (6 bases). V was trimmed by 5 bases and J by 2 bases, leaving 20 bases between them. This CDR3 is 17 amino acids long. From germline, CDR1 is LGHNA and CDR2 YNFKEQ. CDR3: CASSTQSVGGYTDTQYF. In DNA, the CDR3 is TGTGCCAGCAGCACCCAGTCGGTCGGGGGTTACACAGATACGCAGTATTTT.

This clonotype has a handful of counts. The chain joins TRBV7-2 to TRBJ2-3; TRBD1 or TRBD2 may be the D gene (7 bases each). Germline values: CDR1 SGHTA, CDR2 FQGNSA. V shed 1 base and J shed 5 bases, with 16 bases lying between them. The CDR3 runs to 16 residues. CDR3: CASSLVSGGALDTQYF. Here the CDR3 DNA reads TGTGCCAGCAGCTTAGTGTCAGGGGGGGCCCTAGATACGCAGTATTTT.

V usage is TRBV28 and J usage is TRBJ1-1; D may be TRBD1 (5 bases). The CDR3 totals 14 residues. The germline CDR1 and CDR2 sequences are MDHEN and SYDVKM. Trimming took 2 bases from V and 5 from J, leaving 12 bases between them. The CDR3 spells CASSLLHRGTEAFF. The CDR3 bases are TGTGCCAGCAGTTTACTCCACCGGGGGACTGAAGCTTTCTTT.

This clonotype was found a few times. This chain connects TRBV6-6 to TRBJ1-2; D ambiguous. Germline V gene sequence: CDR1 MNHNY, CDR2 SVGAGI (reference sequence). Trimming took 4 bases from V and 8 from J, leaving 11 bases between them. The CDR3 covers 12 residues. CDR3: CASSSIEGGYTF. The DNA for the CDR3 is TGTGCCAGCAGTTCGATCGAAGGGGGCTACACCTTC.

J is TRBJ1-6 and V is TRBV7-9; the D is unclear. Trimming removed 3 bases at V and 1 base at J, with 10 bases between. The CDR3 length is 16 residues. The germline V gene encodes CDR1 SEHNR and CDR2 FQNEAQ (reference sequence). The CDR3 DNA reads TGTGCCAGCAGCTTTGAGGAGGCTTCCTATAATTCACCCCTCCACTTT. Protein: CASSFEEASYNSPLHF.

The chain joins TRBV4-2 to TRBJ2-5, with 8 bases identical to TRBD2. The junction had 6 bases not matched to a gene; V was cut back by 1 base and J by 2 bases. The germline V gene encodes CDR1 LGHNA and CDR2 YNFKEQ. The CDR3 runs to 16 residues. This CDR3 reads CASSQVPSGRQETQYF. Here the CDR3 DNA reads TGTGCCAGCAGCCAAGTTCCTAGCGGGCGTCAAGAGACCCAGTACTTC.

The chain employs TRBV7-9 and TRBJ1-6, with TRBD1 identical over 10 bases. Trimming removed 7 bases from V and 6 bases from J; junction bases left unmatched: 3. The length of the CDR3 is 14 residues. Germline V lookup: CDR1 SEHNR, CDR2 FQNEAQ (reference sequence). CDR3 loop: CASTRQGANSPLHF. CDR3 DNA: TGTGCCAGCACGCGACAGGGGGCTAATTCACCCCTCCACTTT.

This clonotype showed up just a few times. The rearrangement joins TRBV11-2 to TRBJ2-1; TRBD2 matches at 13 bases. Per germline, CDR1 SGHAT and CDR2 FQNNGV. J gave up 3 bases and V 5 bases, and 13 bases lay outside the gene matches. The CDR3 loop spans 19 amino acids. This chain's CDR3 is CASSPRTSGGSPRYNEQFF. CDR3 coding DNA: TGTGCCAGCAGCCCTCGGACTAGCGGGGGATCACCTCGCTACAATGAGCAGTTCTTC.

This rearrangement joins TRBV5-6 to TRBJ1-2; perhaps TRBD1 as D (5 bases). CDR1 SGHDT and CDR2 YYEEEE come from the germline V gene. This CDR3 has 14 amino acids. V was pared by 0 bases and J by 7 bases, with 13 bases between. This chain's CDR3 is CASSLAGREGGYTF. CDR3 sequence (DNA): TGTGCCAGCAGCTTGGCGGGACGGGAAGGTGGCTACACCTTC. Supplemented by reference TRBV5-6 and TRBJ1-2, the full variable domain reads DAGVTQSPTHLIKTRGQQVTLRCSPKSGHDTVSWYQQALGQGPQFIFQYYEEEERQRGNFPDRFSGHQFPNYSSELNVNALLLGDSALYLCASSLAGREGGYTFGSGTRLTVV.

This clonotype has a handful of counts. The rearrangement joins TRBV15 to TRBJ2-1, with TRBD2 matching over 8 bases. V dropped 3 bases and J dropped 5; count of bases not matched to a gene: 3. CDR1 is LNHNV, CDR2 YYDKDF, per germline (reference sequence). CDR3 length equals 14 residues. The CDR3 DNA is TGTGCCACCAGCAGGCGGGGGGCTAACAATGAGCAGTTCTTC. It yields the protein CATSRRGANNEQFF.

This clonotype turned up a few times. DNA for the CDR3: TGTGCCAGCAGCCAAGAGAGGGCAGGATCCTACGAGCAGTACTTC. Translated: CASSQERAGSYEQYF. The rearrangement joins TRBV4-2 to TRBJ2-7; D may be TRBD2 (5 bases). Germline V CDR1 and CDR2: LGHNA, YNFKEQ. CDR3 length equals 15 residues. Trimming shortened V by 0 bases and J by 1 base, and 10 bases separated the two germline ends.

The V and J genes are TRBV30 and TRBJ2-7, with D hard to call. Trimming cost V 5 bases and J 2 bases, with 10 bases left between them. This CDR3 has 12 amino acids. Germline assignment: CDR1 GTSNPN and CDR2 SVGIG (reference sequence). CDR3: CAWSTGPYEQYF. The CDR3 nucleotides read TGTGCCTGGTCGACGGGTCCCTACGAGCAGTACTTC.

This clonotype came up a few times. V is TRBV10-3 and J is TRBJ1-4; the D is unclear. The CDR3 has 13 amino acids. Trimming removed 8 bases from V and 0 bases from J, with 7 bases in between. Looked up from germline, CDR1 is ENHRY and CDR2 is SYGVKD. The DNA of the CDR3 is TGTGCCATCGGCCCGACAACTAATGAAAAACTGTTTTTT. Protein product: CAIGPTTNEKLFF.

This clonotype was detected ten times or more. The V and J genes are TRBV5-6 and TRBJ2-3; TRBD2 aligns across 13 bases. Germline CDR1 and CDR2: SGHDT and YYEEEE. This CDR3 region has 16 residues. V was clipped by 4 bases and J by 5 bases; unmatched bases: 7. In DNA, the CDR3 is TGTGCCAGCAGCCGCCGACTAGCGGGGGGCTTAGATACGCAGTATTTT. It translates to CASSRRLAGGLDTQYF.

The V call is TRBV12-3 or TRBV12-4, the J call TRBJ1-2; D is unclear. The CDR3 runs to 13 residues. Trimming shortened V by 9 bases and J by 4 bases, and 15 bases separated the two germline ends. The CDR3 sequence: CASKPGNTYGYTF. Here the CDR3 DNA reads TGTGCCAGTAAACCGGGGAACACCTATGGCTACACCTTC.

This clonotype was detected only a few times. This sequence joins TRBV5-5 and TRBJ1-2; D unclear. There are 13 residues in the CDR3. The germline V and J ends were trimmed by 6 bases and 6 bases, with 15 bases remaining between them. Germline CDR1 is SGHKS and CDR2 is YYEKEE (reference sequence). CDR3 coding DNA: TGTGCCAGCACCGTTCCCGGGAAAGATGGCTACACCTTC. Amino acids: CASTVPGKDGYTF.

CDR3 sequence (DNA): TGTGCCAGCACGGTGACTAGCAGCACAGATACGCAGTATTTT. Translated: CASTVTSSTDTQYF. The chain is built from TRBV6-2 or TRBV6-3 and TRBJ2-3; TRBD2 matches at 7 bases. The CDR3 runs 14 residues. V was pared by 7 bases and J by 0 bases, with 4 bases of the junction left unmatched. Germline-derived CDR1 and CDR2 are MNHEY and SVGEGT.

This sequence joins TRBV12-5 and TRBJ2-5; tentative D call: TRBD1 (5 bases). The germline V gene encodes CDR1 LGHNT and CDR2 FRNRAP. The CDR3 runs 11 residues. The V and J ends lost 2 bases and 7 bases respectively, with 5 bases between them. In DNA, the CDR3 is TGTGCTAGTGGTTTGCAGGGGACCCAGTACTTC. This sequence encodes CASGLQGTQYF.

The CDR3 sequence: CASSPWAALYYEQYF. CDR3 coding DNA: TGTGCCAGCAGCCCATGGGCGGCTCTATACTACGAGCAGTACTTC. This chain connects TRBV6-5 to TRBJ2-7, with no clear D. The germline V and J ends were trimmed by 6 bases and 3 bases, with 18 bases remaining between them. This CDR3 region has 15 residues. Germline-derived CDR1 and CDR2 are MNHEY and SVGAGI.

Only a few counts were recorded for this clonotype. V and J are TRBV12-3 or TRBV12-4 and TRBJ2-1; TRBD2 matches at 7 bases. The V and J ends lost 5 bases and 6 bases, in that order; junction bases with no gene match: 7. There are 14 residues in the CDR3. CDR3 sequence: CASSNRDYGNEQFF. The DNA of the CDR3 is TGTGCCAGCAGTAACCGGGACTACGGCAATGAGCAGTTCTTC.

The genes are TRBV5-5 and TRBJ1-6; the D gene is possibly TRBD1 (5 bases). V lost 0 bases and J 7 bases, leaving 8 bases between the germline ends. This CDR3 spans 14 amino acids. The V gene's germline CDR1 is SGHKS and CDR2 YYEKEE (reference sequence). The CDR3 region is CASSLEGDNSPLHF. The CDR3 DNA reads as TGTGCCAGCAGCTTGGAAGGGGACAATTCACCCCTCCACTTT.

The chain uses TRBV27 and TRBJ1-2, with a possible D match to TRBD1 (5 bases). The CDR3 is 13 residues long. Trimming pared 3 bases from V and 7 bases from J, leaving 12 bases between. The V gene's germline CDR1 is MNHEY and CDR2 SMNVEV (reference sequence). CDR3 nucleotide sequence: TGTGCCAGCAGTTTGCGGGTGGACACTGGCTACACCTTC. Residues: CASSLRVDTGYTF.

This clonotype came up a few times. J is TRBJ1-2 and V is TRBV4-1, with D hard to call. Germline loops: CDR1 MGHRA, CDR2 YSYEKL. CDR3 size: 13 residues. Trimming stripped 2 bases from V and 5 bases from J, with 9 bases between. CDR3 DNA: TGCGCCAGCAGCCAAATTGTACAGTATGGCTACACCTTC. Its protein product is CASSQIVQYGYTF.

The chain joins TRBV5-1 to TRBJ2-3, with a tentative D call TRBD1 (6 bases). The CDR3 is made up of 15 amino acids. The V end lost 7 bases, the J end lost 3 bases, and 18 bases lay between the germline ends. Germline CDR1 is SGHRS and CDR2 is YFSETQ. The CDR3 coding sequence is TGCGCCAGCGGAAGAGGACAGCAGGGAACAGATACGCAGTATTTT. It codes for CASGRGQQGTDTQYF.

The table lists this clonotype with a few counts. The CDR3 region is CSASSTGKFYNEQFF. The CDR3 DNA reads as TGCAGTGCTAGCTCGACAGGGAAGTTTTACAATGAGCAGTTCTTC. The chain recombines TRBV20-1 with TRBJ2-1; 7 bases agree with TRBD1. The V gene's germline CDR1 is DFQATT and CDR2 SNEGSKA (reference sequence). The CDR3 runs 15 residues. V lost 3 bases, J lost 4 bases, and 9 bases stayed unmatched.

The chain carries TRBV11-2 and TRBJ2-1, with TRBD2 matching over 8 bases. Germline V gene data show CDR1 as SGHAT and CDR2 as FQNNGV. The J segment lost 4 bases and the V segment lost 1 base, leaving 6 bases of the junction unmatched. The CDR3 consists of 16 residues. CDR3 in amino acids: CASSLGAGGSYNEQFF. DNA for the CDR3: TGTGCCAGCAGCTTAGGTGCGGGGGGTTCATACAATGAGCAGTTCTTC. Complete variable domain (other parts from reference TRBV11-2 and TRBJ2-1): EAGVAQSPRYKIIEKRQSVAFWCNPISGHATLYWYQQILGQGPKLLIQFQNNGVVDDSQLPKDRFSAERLKGVDSTLKIQPAKLEDSAVYLCASSLGAGGSYNEQFFGPGTRLTVL.

This clonotype turned up a few times. This chain uses TRBV4-2 with TRBJ2-5; possibly TRBD1 or TRBD2 for D (6 bases each). V lost 0 bases, J lost 5 bases, and 13 bases lay in between. Germline loops: CDR1 LGHNA, CDR2 YNFKEQ. This CDR3 has 15 residues. The CDR3 is CASSQEPTGGETQYF. The DNA for the CDR3 is TGTGCCAGCAGCCAAGAGCCGACAGGAGGGGAGACCCAGTACTTC.